This TCR beta chain stems from a study of shared clonotypes between healthy human individuals. Study-wide results and limits: Blood alone was sampled, and tissue repertoires likely differ.

About this clone: What it binds is not known.

Only in-frame clones appear in the TCRdb table, and some are missing; sequencing was by immunoSEQ multiplex PCR. Of 1.5 million to 1.9 million clones in the sample, nearly 99% were seen once. Germline CDR1 and CDR2: MNHEY and SVGAGI. V was pared by 0 bases and J by 8 bases, with 17 bases between. The CDR3 has 15 residues. V gene TRBV6-5 combines with J gene TRBJ2-7; weak D call: TRBD1 (7 bases). The clonotype was recovered from a man aged 25 to 40 in good health. Sequencing input: naive CD4+ T cells sorted from blood. The subset was: CD45RA+ positively selected. CDR3 sequence reads: CASSYSMEGAAKQYF. The DNA for the CDR3 is TGTGCCAGCAGTTACTCGATGGAGGGGGCTGCCAAGCAGTACTTC.